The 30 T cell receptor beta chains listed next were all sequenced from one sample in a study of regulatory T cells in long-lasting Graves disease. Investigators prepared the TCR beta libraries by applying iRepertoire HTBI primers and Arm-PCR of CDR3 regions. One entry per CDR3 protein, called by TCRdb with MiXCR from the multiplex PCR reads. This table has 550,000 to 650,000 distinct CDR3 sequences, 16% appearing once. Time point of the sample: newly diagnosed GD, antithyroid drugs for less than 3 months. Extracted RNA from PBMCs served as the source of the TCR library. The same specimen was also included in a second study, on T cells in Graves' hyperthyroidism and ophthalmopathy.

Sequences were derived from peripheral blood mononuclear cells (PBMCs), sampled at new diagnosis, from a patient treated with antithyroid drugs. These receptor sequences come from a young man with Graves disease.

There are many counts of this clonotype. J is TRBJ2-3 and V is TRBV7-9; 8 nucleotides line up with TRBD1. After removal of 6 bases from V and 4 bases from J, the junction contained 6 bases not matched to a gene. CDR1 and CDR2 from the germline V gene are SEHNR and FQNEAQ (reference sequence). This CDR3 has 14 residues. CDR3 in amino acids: CASRSGGAADTQYF. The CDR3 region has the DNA TGTGCCAGCAGGTCAGGGGGCGCGGCAGATACGCAGTATTTT. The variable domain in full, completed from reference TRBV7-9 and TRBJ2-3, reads DTGVSQNPRHKITKRGQNVTFRCDPISEHNRLYWYRQTLGQGPEFLTYFQNEAQLEKSRLLSDRFSAERPKGSFSTLEIQRTEQGDSAMYLCASRSGGAADTQYFGPGTRLTVL.

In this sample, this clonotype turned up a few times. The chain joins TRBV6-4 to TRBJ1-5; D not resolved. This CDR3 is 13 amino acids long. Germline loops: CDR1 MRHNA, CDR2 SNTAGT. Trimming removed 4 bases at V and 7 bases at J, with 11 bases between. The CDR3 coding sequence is TGTGCCAGCAGTGCCGAAATGGAGCAGCCCCAGCATTTT. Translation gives CASSAEMEQPQHF.

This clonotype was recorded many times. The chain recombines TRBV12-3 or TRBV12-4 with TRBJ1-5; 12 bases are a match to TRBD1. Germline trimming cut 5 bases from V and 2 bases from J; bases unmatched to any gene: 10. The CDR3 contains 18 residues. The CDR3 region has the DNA TGTGCCAGCAGTGGGGGGGACAGGGGGCGTTCGGGCAATCAGCCCCAGCATTTT. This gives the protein CASSGGDRGRSGNQPQHF.

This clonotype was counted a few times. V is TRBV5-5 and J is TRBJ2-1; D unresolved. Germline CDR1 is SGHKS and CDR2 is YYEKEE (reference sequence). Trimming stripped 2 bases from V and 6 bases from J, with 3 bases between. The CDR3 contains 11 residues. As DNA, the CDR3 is TGTGCCAGCAGCTTAACCAATGAGCAGTTCTTC. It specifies CASSLTNEQFF.

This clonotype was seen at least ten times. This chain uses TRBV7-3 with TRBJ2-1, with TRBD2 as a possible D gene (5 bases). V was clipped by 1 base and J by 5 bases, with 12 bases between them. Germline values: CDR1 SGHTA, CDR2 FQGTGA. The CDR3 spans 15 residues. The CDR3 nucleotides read TGTGCCAGCAGCTTAATTGCGGGTGTCCACAATGAGCAGTTCTTC. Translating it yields CASSLIAGVHNEQFF. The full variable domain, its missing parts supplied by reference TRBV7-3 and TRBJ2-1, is GAGVSQTPSNKVTEKGKYVELRCDPISGHTALYWYRQSLGQGPEFLIYFQGTGAADDSGLPNDRFFAVRPEGSVSTLKIQRTERGDSAVYLCASSLIAGVHNEQFFGPGTRLTVL.

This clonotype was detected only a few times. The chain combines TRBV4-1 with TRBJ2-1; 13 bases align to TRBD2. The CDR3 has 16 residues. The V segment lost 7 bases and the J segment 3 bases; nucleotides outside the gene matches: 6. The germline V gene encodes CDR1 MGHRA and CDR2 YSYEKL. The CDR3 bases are TGCGCCAGCATCTCCGGGACTAGCGGGGTCTACAATGAGCAGTTCTTC. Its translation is CASISGTSGVYNEQFF.

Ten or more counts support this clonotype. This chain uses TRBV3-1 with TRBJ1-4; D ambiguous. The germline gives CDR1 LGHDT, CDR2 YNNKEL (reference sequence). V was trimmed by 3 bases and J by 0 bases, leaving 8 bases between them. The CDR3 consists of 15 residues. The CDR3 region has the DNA TGTGCCAGCAGCCAGGAACTGTCAACTAATGAAAAACTGTTTTTT. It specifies CASSQELSTNEKLFF.

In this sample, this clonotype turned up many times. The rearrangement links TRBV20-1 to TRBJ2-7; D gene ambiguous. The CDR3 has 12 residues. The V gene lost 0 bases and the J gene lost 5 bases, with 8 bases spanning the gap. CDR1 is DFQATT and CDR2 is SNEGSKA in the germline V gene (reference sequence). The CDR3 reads CSARETADEQYF. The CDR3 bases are TGCAGTGCTAGAGAGACTGCTGACGAGCAGTACTTC.

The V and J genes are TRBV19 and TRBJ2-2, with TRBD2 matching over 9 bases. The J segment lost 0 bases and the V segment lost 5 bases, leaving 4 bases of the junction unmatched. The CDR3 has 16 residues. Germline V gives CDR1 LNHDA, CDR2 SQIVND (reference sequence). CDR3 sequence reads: CASSRTSASNTGELFF. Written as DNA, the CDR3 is TGTGCCAGTAGTCGGACTAGCGCCTCGAACACCGGGGAGCTGTTTTTT. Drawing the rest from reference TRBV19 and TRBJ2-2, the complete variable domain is DGGITQSPKYLFRKEGQNVTLSCEQNLNHDAMYWYRQDPGQGLRLIYYSQIVNDFQKGDIAEGYSVSREKKESFPLTVTSAQKNPTAFYLCASSRTSASNTGELFFGEGSRLTVL.

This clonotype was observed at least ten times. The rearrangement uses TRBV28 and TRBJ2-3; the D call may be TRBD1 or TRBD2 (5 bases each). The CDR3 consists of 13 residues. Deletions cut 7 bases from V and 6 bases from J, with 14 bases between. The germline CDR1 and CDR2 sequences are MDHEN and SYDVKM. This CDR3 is CASKGSLLDTQYF. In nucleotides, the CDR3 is TGTGCCAGCAAGGGGAGCCTGTTGGATACGCAGTATTTT.

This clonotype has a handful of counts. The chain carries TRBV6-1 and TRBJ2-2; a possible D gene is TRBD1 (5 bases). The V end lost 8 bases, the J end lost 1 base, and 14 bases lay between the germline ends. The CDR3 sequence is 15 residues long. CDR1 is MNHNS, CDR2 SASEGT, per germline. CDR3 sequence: CASAPQGRNTGELFF. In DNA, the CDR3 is TGTGCCAGCGCCCCCCAGGGTAGGAACACCGGGGAGCTGTTTTTT.

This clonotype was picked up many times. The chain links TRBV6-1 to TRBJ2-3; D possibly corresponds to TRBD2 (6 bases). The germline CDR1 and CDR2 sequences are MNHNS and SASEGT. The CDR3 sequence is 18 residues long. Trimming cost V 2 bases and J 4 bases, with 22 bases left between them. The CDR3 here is CASSEYSFSAGRADTQYF. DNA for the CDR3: TGTGCCAGCAGTGAATATTCCTTTTCGGCGGGACGGGCAGATACGCAGTATTTT.

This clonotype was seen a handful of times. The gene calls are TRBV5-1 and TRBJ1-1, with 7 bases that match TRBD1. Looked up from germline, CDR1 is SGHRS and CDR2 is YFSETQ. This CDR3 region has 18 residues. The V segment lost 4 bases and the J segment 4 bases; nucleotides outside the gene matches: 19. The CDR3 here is CASSPPRLYNRGATEAFF. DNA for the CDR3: TGCGCCAGCAGCCCCCCCCGGCTATATAACAGGGGAGCCACTGAAGCTTTCTTT.

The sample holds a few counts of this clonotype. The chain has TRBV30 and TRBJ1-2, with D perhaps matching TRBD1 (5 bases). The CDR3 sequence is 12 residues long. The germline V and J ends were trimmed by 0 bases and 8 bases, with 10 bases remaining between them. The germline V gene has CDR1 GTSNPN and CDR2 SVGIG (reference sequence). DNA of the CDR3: TGTGCCTGGAGTGTACGGGGACGGGGCTACACCTTC. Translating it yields CAWSVRGRGYTF.

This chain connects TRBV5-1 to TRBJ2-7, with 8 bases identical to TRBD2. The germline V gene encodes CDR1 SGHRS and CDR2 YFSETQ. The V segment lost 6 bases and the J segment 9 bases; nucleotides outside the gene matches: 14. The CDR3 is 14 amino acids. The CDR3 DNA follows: TGCGCCAGCAATCGCGGGGGGTTACGGTGTGGGCAGTACTTC. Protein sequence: CASNRGGLRCGQYF.

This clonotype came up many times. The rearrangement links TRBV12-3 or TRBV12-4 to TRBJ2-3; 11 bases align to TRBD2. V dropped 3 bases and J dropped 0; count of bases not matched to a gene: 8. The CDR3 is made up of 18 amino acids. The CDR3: CASSFRASGRFSTDTQYF. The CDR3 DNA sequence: TGTGCCAGCAGTTTTCGGGCTAGCGGGAGGTTCAGCACAGATACGCAGTATTTT.

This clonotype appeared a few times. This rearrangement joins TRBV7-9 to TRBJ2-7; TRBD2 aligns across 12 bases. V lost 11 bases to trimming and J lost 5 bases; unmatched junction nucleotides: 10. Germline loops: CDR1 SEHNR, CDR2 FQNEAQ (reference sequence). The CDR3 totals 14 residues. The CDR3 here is CAGRTSGIRDEQYF. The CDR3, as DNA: TGTGCCGGAAGGACTAGCGGGATAAGGGACGAGCAGTACTTC.

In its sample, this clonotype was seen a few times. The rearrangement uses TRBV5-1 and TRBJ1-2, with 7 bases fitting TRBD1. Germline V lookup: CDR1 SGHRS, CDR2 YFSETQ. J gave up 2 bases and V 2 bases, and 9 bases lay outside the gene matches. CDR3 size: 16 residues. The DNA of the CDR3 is TGCGCCAGCAGCTTAACCCACAGGGGATTGAACTATGGCTACACCTTC. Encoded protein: CASSLTHRGLNYGYTF. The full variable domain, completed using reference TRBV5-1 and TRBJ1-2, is KAGVTQTPRYLIKTRGQQVTLSCSPISGHRSVSWYQQTPGQGLQFLFEYFSETQRNKGNFPGRFSGRQFSNSRSEMNVSTLELGDSALYLCASSLTHRGLNYGYTFGSGTRLTVV.

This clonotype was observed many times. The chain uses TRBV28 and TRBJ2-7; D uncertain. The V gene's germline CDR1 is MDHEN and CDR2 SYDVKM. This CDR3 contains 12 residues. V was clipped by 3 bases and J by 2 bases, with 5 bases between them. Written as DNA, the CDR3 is TGTGCCAGCAGTTTTTATGCCTACGAGCAGTACTTC. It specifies CASSFYAYEQYF.

In nucleotides, the CDR3 is TGTGCCAGCAGCGCTAGTACCGGCCCTGAATACATTCAGTACTTC. Its translation is CASSASTGPEYIQYF. This rearrangement joins TRBV9 to TRBJ2-4; D ambiguous. Per germline, CDR1 SGDLS and CDR2 YYNGEE. CDR3 length equals 15 residues. V gave up 3 bases and J gave up 8 bases, with 18 bases separating them.

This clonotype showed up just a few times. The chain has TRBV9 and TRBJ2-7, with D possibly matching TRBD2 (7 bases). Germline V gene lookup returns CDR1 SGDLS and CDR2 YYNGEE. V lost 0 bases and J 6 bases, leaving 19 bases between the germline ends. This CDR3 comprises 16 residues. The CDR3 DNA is TGTGCCAGCAGCGTAGTAGGGGGAGGGGGGTTCGGCGAGCAGTACTTC. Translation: CASSVVGGGGFGEQYF. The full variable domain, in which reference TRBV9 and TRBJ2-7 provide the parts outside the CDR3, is DSGVTQTPKHLITATGQRVTLRCSPRSGDLSVYWYQQSLDQGLQFLIQYYNGEERAKGNILERFSAQQFPDLHSELNLSSLELGDSALYFCASSVVGGGGFGEQYFGPGTRLTVT.

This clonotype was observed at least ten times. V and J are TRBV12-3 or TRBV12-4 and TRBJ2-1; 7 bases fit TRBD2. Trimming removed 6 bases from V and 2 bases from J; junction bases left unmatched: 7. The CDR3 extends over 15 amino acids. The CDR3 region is CASRPRTSAYNEQFF. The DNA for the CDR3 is TGTGCCAGCAGGCCACGGACTAGTGCCTACAATGAGCAGTTCTTC.

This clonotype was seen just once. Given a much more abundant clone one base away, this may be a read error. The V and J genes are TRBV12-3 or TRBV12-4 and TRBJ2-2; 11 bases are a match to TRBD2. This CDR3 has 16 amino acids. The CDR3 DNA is TGTGTCAGCAGTTTCTCTAGCGGGAGGTACACCGGGGAGCTGTTTTTT. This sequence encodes CVSSFSSGRYTGELFF.

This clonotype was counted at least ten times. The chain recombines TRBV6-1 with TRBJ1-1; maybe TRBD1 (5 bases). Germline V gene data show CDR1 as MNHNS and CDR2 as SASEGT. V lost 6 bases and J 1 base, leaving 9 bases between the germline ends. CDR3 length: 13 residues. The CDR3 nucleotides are TGTGCCAGCAGCTGGACATCGAACACTGAAGCTTTCTTT. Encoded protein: CASSWTSNTEAFF.

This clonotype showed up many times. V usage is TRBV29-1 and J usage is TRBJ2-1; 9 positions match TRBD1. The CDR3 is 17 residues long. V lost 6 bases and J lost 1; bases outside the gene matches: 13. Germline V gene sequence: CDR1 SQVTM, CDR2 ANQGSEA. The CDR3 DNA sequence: TGCAGCGTGGAAAATAGCGACAGGGGGAGATCCTACAATGAGCAGTTCTTC. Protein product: CSVENSDRGRSYNEQFF.

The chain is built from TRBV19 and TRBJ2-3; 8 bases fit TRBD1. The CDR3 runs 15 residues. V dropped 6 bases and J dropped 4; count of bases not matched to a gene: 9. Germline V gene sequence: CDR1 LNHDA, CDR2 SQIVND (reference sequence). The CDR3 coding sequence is TGTGCCAGTAGCGACTGGACAGGGCGGGCAGATACGCAGTATTTT. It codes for CASSDWTGRADTQYF.

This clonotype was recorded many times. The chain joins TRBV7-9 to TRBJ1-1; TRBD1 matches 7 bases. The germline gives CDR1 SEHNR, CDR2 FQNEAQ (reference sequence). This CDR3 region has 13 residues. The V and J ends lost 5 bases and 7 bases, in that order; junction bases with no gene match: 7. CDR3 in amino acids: CASSTEGAGEAFF. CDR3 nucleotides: TGTGCCAGCAGCACCGAGGGGGCGGGTGAAGCTTTCTTT.

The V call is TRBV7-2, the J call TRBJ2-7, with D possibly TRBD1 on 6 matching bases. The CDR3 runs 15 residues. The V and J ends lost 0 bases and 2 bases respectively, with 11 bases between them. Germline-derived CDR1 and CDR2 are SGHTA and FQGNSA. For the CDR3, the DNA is TGTGCCAGCAGCTTAGCCAGGGGTTCGGCCTACGAGCAGTACTTC. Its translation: CASSLARGSAYEQYF.

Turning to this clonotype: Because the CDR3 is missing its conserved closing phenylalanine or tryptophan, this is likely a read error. CDR3 sequence reads: CASSVDPGWDTEAFC. DNA for the CDR3: TGTGCCAGCAGCGTCGACCCAGGGTGGGACACTGAAGCTTTCTGT. The chain uses TRBV9 and TRBJ1-1, with D possibly being TRBD1 (5 bases). This CDR3 has 15 residues. Germline assignment: CDR1 SGDLS and CDR2 YYNGEE. Trimming took off 2 bases at V and 3 bases at J, with 14 bases between the two ends.

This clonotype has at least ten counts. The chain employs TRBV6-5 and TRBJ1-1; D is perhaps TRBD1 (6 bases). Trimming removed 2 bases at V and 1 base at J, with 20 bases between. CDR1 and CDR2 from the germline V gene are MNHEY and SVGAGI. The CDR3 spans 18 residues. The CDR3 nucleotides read TGTGCCAGCAGTTACGGATCCCCTCGGGGACATTCGAACACTGAAGCTTTCTTT. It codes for CASSYGSPRGHSNTEAFF.